The 20 T cell receptor beta chains given below trace back to one sample, sequenced in a study of cytomegalovirus exposure and HLA in healthy donors. The PCR ran on 60 Vbeta and 13 Jbeta primers. TCRdb keeps only in-frame clones here, not all; method: immunoSEQ multiplex PCR. The sample comprises some 190,000 clones, roughly three quarters of which are singletons, and 2% to 3% rests with the top ten. The specimen sequenced was PBMCs. Receptors were obtained from a woman aged 25 to 39 in good health and CMV-seropositive.

This clone has more than one count but fewer than ten. This rearrangement joins TRBV5-5 to TRBJ2-5, with TRBD2 matching 7 bases. The germline V gene encodes CDR1 SGHKS and CDR2 YYEKEE (reference sequence). This CDR3 contains 14 residues. With 3 bases clipped from V and 5 bases from J, the junction kept 7 bases outside the gene matches. The CDR3 here is CASSSLPGGETQYF. The CDR3 region has the DNA TGTGCCAGCAGCTCACTACCCGGGGGGGAGACCCAGTACTTC.

The V gene is TRBV4-2, the J gene TRBJ2-2; 10 bases are shared with TRBD1. The length of the CDR3 is 16 residues. V lost 2 bases to trimming and J lost 5 bases; unmatched junction nucleotides: 5. In germline, CDR1 is LGHNA, CDR2 YNFKEQ. The CDR3 here is CASSQQGQGGTGELFF. Written as DNA, the CDR3 is TGTGCCAGCAGCCAACAAGGACAGGGGGGGACCGGGGAGCTGTTTTTT.

This clone has just one count. V is TRBV9 and J is TRBJ2-5; D is perhaps TRBD2 (6 bases). CDR3 length: 15 residues. The germline V and J ends were trimmed by 0 bases and 1 base, with 10 bases remaining between them. Germline CDR1 is SGDLS and CDR2 is YYNGEE. CDR3 in DNA: TGTGCCAGCAGCGTAGGAAGCGGGTCCCAAGAGACCCAGTACTTC. This translates into CASSVGSGSQETQYF.

This clone was seen a handful of times. The gene calls are TRBV4-1 and TRBJ2-1; 10 nucleotides agree with TRBD2. Germline-derived CDR1 and CDR2 are MGHRA and YSYEKL. V trimming: 4 bases; J trimming: 7 bases; junction bases outside the gene matches: 7. This CDR3 is 15 amino acids long. The CDR3 reads CASSRNLAGVNEQFF. The CDR3 DNA is TGCGCCAGCAGCCGGAACCTAGCGGGGGTTAATGAGCAGTTCTTC.

For this clone: This sample includes further DNA sequences coding for the same CDR3. The chain is built from TRBV4-1 and TRBJ2-5; TRBD2 might be the D (6 bases). Germline CDR1 MGHRA, CDR2 YSYEKL. The CDR3 spans 14 residues. Trimming stripped 4 bases from V and 2 bases from J, with 11 bases between. DNA for the CDR3: TGCGCCAGCAGCCGGGGGGTTCTACAAGAGACCCAGTACTTC. Translation gives CASSRGVLQETQYF.

V and J are TRBV5-1 and TRBJ2-3; D gene uncertain. Trimming took off 1 base at V and 3 bases at J, with 3 bases between the two ends. The CDR3 spans 12 residues. From germline, CDR1 is SGHRS and CDR2 YFSETQ. The DNA of the CDR3 is TGCGCCAGCAGCTTGCCTACAGATACGCAGTATTTT. Its translation is CASSLPTDTQYF.

This chain uses TRBV16 with TRBJ1-2, with 8 nucleotides matching TRBD1. The trim removed 4 bases at V and 1 base at J, leaving 11 bases unmatched. CDR3 size: 17 residues. Per germline, CDR1 KGHSY and CDR2 FQNENV. The CDR3 reads CASSPTLGQEYNYGYTF. The DNA for the CDR3 is TGTGCCAGCAGCCCAACCCTGGGACAGGAGTATAACTATGGCTACACCTTC.

This clone occurred once. The chain uses TRBV7-8 and TRBJ2-1; D is ambiguous. The germline CDR1 and CDR2 sequences are SGHVS and FQNEAQ. The V end lost 1 base, the J end lost 0 bases, and 7 bases lay between the germline ends. This CDR3 has 15 residues. The CDR3 nucleotides read TGTGCCAGCAGCTTAGAGAGGAGCTCCTACAATGAGCAGTTCTTC. Translation gives CASSLERSSYNEQFF.

The rearrangement links TRBV2 to TRBJ2-7, with TRBD2 as a possible D gene (6 bases). V gave up 6 bases and J gave up 3 bases, with 15 bases separating them. This CDR3 contains 14 residues. Germline assignment: CDR1 SNHLY and CDR2 FYNNEI. The CDR3 sequence: CASSSGRGSYEQYF. As DNA, the CDR3 is TGTGCCAGCAGCTCGGGGCGGGGTAGCTACGAGCAGTACTTC.

The chain links TRBV7-8 to TRBJ1-1, with 7 bases lining up with TRBD1. After removal of 3 bases from V and 7 bases from J, the junction contained 11 bases not matched to a gene. The length of the CDR3 is 15 residues. The germline gives CDR1 SGHVS, CDR2 FQNEAQ. The CDR3 protein is CASSLRGGPDGEAFF. CDR3 nucleotides: TGTGCCAGCAGCTTGAGAGGGGGCCCTGACGGTGAAGCTTTCTTT.

V and J are TRBV25-1 and TRBJ1-3; D unclear. V was pared by 3 bases and J by 0 bases, with 12 bases between. There are 16 residues in the CDR3. CDR1 and CDR2 (germline): MGHDK, SYGVNS. In DNA form, the CDR3 reads TGTGCCAGCAGTGAGGTTGGCACCAGCTCTGGAAACACCATATATTTT. Amino acid sequence: CASSEVGTSSGNTIYF.

The rearrangement uses TRBV6-5 and TRBJ2-1; 8 bases fit TRBD2. CDR1 is MNHEY, CDR2 SVGAGI, per germline. This CDR3 spans 16 amino acids. With V trimmed by 4 bases and J by 0 bases, 5 bases remained unmatched. The CDR3 region has the DNA TGTGCCAGCAGTTCCAAGCGGGGGAGCTCCTACAATGAGCAGTTCTTC. Residues: CASSSKRGSSYNEQFF.

J is TRBJ1-5 and V is TRBV6-1; D unresolved. This CDR3 is 14 amino acids long. V was clipped by 1 base and J by 1 base, with 5 bases between them. Germline CDR1 and CDR2: MNHNS and SASEGT. The CDR3 reads CASSEDGSNQPQHF. The CDR3 DNA reads as TGTGCCAGCAGTGAAGACGGGAGCAATCAGCCCCAGCATTTT.

The chain is built from TRBV7-9 and TRBJ2-3; TRBD1 matches at 7 bases. The CDR3 contains 12 residues. In germline, CDR1 is SEHNR, CDR2 FQNEAQ (reference sequence). Losses at the gene ends were 7 bases for V and 4 bases for J; bases not matched to a gene: 2. The CDR3 loop is CASTDRADTQYF. CDR3 bases: TGTGCCAGCACCGACAGGGCAGATACGCAGTATTTT.

The rearrangement links TRBV11-2 to TRBJ1-4; 7 bases match TRBD1. In germline, CDR1 is SGHAT, CDR2 FQNNGV. The CDR3 has 16 residues. V shed 5 bases and J 8 bases; nucleotides not matched to a gene: 14. CDR3 sequence (DNA): TGTGCCAGCAGCCGCAGGGGGACCCCCGAAAGCGAAAAACTGTTTTTT. It yields the protein CASSRRGTPESEKLFF.

CDR3 coding DNA: TGTGCCAGCAGTGAATTGGGGACTAGCGGGGGCGAACAGTATTTT. Encoded protein: CASSELGTSGGEQYF. The chain joins TRBV25-1 to TRBJ2-3; 14 bases agree with TRBD2. This CDR3 has 15 amino acids. The germline gives CDR1 MGHDK, CDR2 SYGVNS. With 1 base clipped from V and 12 bases from J, the junction kept 6 bases outside the gene matches.

The chain links TRBV18 to TRBJ2-7, with TRBD1 identical over 10 bases. V lost 4 bases to trimming and J lost 5 bases; unmatched junction nucleotides: 5. The germline V gene encodes CDR1 KGHSH and CDR2 LQKENI. The CDR3 covers 14 residues. CDR3 sequence reads: CASSQDRGRDEQYF. The CDR3 nucleotides are TGTGCCAGCTCACAAGACAGGGGGCGGGACGAGCAGTACTTC.

The chain is built from TRBV9 and TRBJ2-3; 8 bases map to TRBD2. V gave up 4 bases and J gave up 2 bases; unmatched junction bases: 9. The germline CDR1 and CDR2 sequences are SGDLS and YYNGEE. CDR3 length equals 16 residues. CDR3 sequence reads: CASSTVGGAITDTQYF. In nucleotides, the CDR3 is TGTGCCAGCAGCACCGTCGGGGGGGCCATCACAGATACGCAGTATTTT.

The V gene is TRBV30, the J gene TRBJ1-3; unclear D gene. Trimming took 0 bases from V and 0 from J, leaving 6 bases between them. The CDR3 loop spans 14 amino acids. Looked up from germline, CDR1 is GTSNPN and CDR2 is SVGIG (reference sequence). CDR3 protein: CAWSVGSSGNTIYF. The DNA for the CDR3 is TGTGCCTGGAGTGTGGGGAGCTCTGGAAACACCATATATTTT.

This clone was seen a few times. The rearrangement uses TRBV5-4 and TRBJ1-3, with 7 bases identical to TRBD1. The V gene's germline CDR1 is SGHNT and CDR2 YYREEE (reference sequence). There are 17 residues in the CDR3. J was trimmed by 3 bases and V by 4 bases; bases with no gene match: 13. The CDR3, as DNA: TGTGCCAGCAGCCCCCAATTAGGGGGCGCAGGTGGAAACACCATATATTTT. Translated: CASSPQLGGAGGNTIYF.